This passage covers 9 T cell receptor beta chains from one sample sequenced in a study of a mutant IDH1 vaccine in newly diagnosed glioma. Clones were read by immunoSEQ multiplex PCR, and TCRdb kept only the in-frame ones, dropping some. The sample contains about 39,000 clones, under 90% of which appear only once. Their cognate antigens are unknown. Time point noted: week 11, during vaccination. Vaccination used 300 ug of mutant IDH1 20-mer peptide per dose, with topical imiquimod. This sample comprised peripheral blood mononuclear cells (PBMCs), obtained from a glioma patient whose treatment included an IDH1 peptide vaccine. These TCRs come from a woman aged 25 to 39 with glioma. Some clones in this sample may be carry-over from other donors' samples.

The CDR3 loop reads CASSTGQGAEGYTF. CDR3 DNA: TGTGCCAGCAGCACGGGACAGGGTGCGGAGGGCTACACCTTC. V gene TRBV5-6 combines with J gene TRBJ1-2, with 9 bases fitting TRBD1. Losses at the gene ends were 4 bases for V and 8 bases for J; bases not matched to a gene: 9. Germline loops: CDR1 SGHDT, CDR2 YYEEEE. The CDR3 is 14 amino acids.

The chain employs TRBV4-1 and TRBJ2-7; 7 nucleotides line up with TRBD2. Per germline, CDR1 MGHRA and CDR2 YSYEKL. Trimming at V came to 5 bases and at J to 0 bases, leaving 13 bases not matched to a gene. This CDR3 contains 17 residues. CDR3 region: CASSSLGSGASSYEQYF. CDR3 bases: TGCGCCAGCAGCTCCCTCGGGAGCGGGGCAAGCTCCTACGAGCAGTACTTC.

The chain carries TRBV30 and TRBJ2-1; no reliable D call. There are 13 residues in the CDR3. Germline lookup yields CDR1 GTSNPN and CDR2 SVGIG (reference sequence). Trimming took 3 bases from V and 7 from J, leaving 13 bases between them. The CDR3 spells CAWSPQAKNEQFF. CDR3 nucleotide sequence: TGTGCCTGGAGCCCCCAGGCCAAAAATGAGCAGTTCTTC.

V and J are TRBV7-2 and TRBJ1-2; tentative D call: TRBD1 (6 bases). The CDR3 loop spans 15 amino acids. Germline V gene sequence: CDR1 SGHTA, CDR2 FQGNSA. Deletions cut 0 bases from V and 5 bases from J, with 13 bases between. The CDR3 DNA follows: TGTGCCAGCAGCTTAGCCCCTCGGGGGGCTTATGGCTACACCTTC. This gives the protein CASSLAPRGAYGYTF. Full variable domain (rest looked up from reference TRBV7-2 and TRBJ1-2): GAGVSQSPSNKVTEKGKDVELRCDPISGHTALYWYRQSLGQGLEFLIYFQGNSAPDKSGLPSDRFSAERTGGSVSTLTIQRTQQEDSAVYLCASSLAPRGAYGYTFGSGTRLTVV.

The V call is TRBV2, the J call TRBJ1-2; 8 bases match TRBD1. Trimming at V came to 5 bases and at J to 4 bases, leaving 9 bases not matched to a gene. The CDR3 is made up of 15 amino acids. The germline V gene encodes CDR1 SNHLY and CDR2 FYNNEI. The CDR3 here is CASSPDGTGVYGYTF. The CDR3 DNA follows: TGTGCCAGCAGTCCTGACGGGACAGGTGTCTATGGCTACACCTTC.

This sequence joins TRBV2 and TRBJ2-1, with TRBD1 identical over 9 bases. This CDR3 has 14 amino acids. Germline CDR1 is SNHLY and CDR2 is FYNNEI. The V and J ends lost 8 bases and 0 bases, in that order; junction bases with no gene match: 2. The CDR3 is CASDRGGSYNEQFF. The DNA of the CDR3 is TGTGCCAGCGACAGGGGGGGCTCCTACAATGAGCAGTTCTTC.

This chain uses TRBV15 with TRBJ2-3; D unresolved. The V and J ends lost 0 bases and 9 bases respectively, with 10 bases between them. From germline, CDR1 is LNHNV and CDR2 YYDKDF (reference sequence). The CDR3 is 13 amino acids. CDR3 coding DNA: TGTGCCACCAGCAGAGATCGGTCCCGGACGCAGTATTTT. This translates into CATSRDRSRTQYF.

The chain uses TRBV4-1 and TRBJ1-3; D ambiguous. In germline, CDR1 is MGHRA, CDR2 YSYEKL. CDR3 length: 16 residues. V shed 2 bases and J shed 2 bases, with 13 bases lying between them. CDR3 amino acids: CASSQRPVITGNTIYF. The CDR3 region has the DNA TGCGCCAGCAGCCAAAGGCCCGTGATCACTGGAAACACCATATATTTT.

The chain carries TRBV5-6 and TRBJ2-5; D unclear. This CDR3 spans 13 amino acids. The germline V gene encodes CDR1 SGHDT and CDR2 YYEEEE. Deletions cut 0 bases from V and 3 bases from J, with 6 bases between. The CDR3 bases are TGTGCCAGCAGCTTGGACAGAAAAGAGACCCAGTACTTC. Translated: CASSLDRKETQYF. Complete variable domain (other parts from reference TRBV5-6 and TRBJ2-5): DAGVTQSPTHLIKTRGQQVTLRCSPKSGHDTVSWYQQALGQGPQFIFQYYEEEERQRGNFPDRFSGHQFPNYSSELNVNALLLGDSALYLCASSLDRKETQYFGPGTRLLVL.